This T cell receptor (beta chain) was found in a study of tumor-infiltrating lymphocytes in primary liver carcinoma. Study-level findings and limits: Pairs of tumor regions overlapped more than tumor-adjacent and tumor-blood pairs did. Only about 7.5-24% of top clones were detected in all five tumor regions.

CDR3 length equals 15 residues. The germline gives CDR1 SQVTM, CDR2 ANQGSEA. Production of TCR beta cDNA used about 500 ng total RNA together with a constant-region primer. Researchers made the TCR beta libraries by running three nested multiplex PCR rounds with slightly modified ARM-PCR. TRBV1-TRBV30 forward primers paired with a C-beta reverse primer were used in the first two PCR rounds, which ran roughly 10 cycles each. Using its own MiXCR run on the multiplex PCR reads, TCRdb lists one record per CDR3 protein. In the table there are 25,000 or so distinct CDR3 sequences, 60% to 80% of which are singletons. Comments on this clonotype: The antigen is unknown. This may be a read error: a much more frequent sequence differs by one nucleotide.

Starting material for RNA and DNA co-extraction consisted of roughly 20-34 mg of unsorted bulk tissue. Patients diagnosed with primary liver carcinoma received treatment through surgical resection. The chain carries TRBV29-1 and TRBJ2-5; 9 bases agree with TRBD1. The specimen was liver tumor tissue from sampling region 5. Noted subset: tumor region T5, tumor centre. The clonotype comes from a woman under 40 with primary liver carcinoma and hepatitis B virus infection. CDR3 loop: CSVLPDRQGGETHYF. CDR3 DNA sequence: TGCAGCGTCCTCCCAGATAGACAGGGGGGCGAGACCCATTACTTC. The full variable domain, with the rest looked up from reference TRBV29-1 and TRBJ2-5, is SAVISQKPSRDICQRGTSLTIQCQVDSQVTMMFWYRQQPGQSLTLIATANQGSEATYESGFVIDKFPISRPNLTFSTLTVSNMSPEDSSIYLCSVLPDRQGGETHYFGPGTRLLVL.